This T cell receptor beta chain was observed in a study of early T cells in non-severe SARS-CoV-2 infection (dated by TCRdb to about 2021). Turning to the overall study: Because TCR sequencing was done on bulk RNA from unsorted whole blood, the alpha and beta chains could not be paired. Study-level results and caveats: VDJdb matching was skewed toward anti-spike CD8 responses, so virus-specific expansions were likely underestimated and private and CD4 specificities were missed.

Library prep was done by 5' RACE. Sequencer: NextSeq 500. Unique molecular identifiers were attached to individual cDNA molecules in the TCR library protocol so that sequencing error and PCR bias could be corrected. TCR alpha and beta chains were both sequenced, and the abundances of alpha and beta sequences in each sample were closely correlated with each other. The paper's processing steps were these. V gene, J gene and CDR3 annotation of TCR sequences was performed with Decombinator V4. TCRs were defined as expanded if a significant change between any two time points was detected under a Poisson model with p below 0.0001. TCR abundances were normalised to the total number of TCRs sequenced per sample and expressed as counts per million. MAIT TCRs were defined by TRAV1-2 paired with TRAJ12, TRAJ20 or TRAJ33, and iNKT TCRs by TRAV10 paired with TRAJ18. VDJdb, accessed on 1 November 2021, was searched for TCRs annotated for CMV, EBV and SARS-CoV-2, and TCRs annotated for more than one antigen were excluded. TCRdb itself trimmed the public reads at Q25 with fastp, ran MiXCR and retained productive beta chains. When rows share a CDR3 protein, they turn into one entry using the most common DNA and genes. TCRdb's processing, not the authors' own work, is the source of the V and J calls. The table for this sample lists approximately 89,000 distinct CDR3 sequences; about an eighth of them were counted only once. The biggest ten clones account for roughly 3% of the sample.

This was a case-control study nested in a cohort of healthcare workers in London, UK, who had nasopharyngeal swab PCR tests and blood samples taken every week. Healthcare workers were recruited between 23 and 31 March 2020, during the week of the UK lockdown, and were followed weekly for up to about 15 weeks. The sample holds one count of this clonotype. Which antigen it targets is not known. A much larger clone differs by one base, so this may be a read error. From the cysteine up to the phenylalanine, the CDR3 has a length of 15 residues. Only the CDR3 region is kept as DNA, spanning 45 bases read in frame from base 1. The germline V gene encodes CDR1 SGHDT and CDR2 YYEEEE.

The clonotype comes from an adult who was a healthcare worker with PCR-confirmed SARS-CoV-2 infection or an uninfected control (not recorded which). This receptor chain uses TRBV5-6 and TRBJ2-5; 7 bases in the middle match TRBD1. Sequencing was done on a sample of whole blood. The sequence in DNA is TGTGACAGCAGCCCGTTACAGGGGTCAATGGAGACCCAGTACTTC. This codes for CDSSPLQGSMETQYF. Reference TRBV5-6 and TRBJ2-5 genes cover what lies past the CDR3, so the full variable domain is DAGVTQSPTHLIKTRGQQVTLRCSPKSGHDTVSWYQQALGQGPQFIFQYYEEEERQRGNFPDRFSGHQFPNYSSELNVNALLLGDSALYLCDSSPLQGSMETQYFGPGTRLLVL.